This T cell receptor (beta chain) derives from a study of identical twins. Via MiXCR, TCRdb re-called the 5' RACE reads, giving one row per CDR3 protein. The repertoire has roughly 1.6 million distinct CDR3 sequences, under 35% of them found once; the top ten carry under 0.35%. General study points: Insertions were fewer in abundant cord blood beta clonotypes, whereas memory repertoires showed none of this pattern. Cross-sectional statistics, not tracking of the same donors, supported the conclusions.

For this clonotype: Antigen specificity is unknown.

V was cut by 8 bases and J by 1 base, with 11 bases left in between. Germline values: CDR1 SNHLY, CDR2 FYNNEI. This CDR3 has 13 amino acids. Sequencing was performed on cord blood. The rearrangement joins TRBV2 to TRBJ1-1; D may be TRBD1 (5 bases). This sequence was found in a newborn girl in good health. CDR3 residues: CASGGTRNTEAFF. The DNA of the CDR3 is TGTGCCAGCGGGGGGACGCGGAACACTGAAGCTTTCTTT.